The subject of this entry is one T cell receptor (beta chain). Its antigen remains undetermined. Per-nucleotide qualities are absent, and no much larger clonotype sits a single base away. The immunoSEQ Assay, a bias-controlled multiplex PCR, was used to amplify TCRbeta CDR3 regions from genomic DNA. As for the original processing: Within the assay, amplification of reference gene primers was used to estimate how many nucleated cells each sample contained. To quantify the absolute abundance of each unique TCRbeta CDR3 rearrangement, sequence reads were collapsed and filtered. Productive Simpson clonality was computed per sample as the square root of Simpson's diversity index over productive rearrangements. TCRdb retrieved this table from immuneACCESS and kept in-frame rearrangements only. Not all clones are present; in checked studies, unresolved V genes account for under half, and no reason is known for the remainder. The V and J calls and clone size come from that table; D and trimming were worked out from the DNA. This sample has roughly 250,000 clones in its table, and roughly 93% of those were observed once. The ten biggest clones cover about 2.5% of the sample.

The sample comes from a study of blood T cell repertoires in COVID-19 (dated by TCRdb to 2018 to 2021). Background on the whole study: Samples from collaborators originated in the United States, Italy and Spain and spanned both the acute and convalescent phases of COVID-19. The prospective study material was composed of cDNA or gDNA derived from T cells, B-cell-depleted T cells, or PBMCs. Deeply sampled blood TCRbeta repertoires from subjects exposed to, actively infected with, or recovered from COVID-19 were included in the dataset. The repertoires were made available in a free public database intended to serve as a resource for research on the immune response to SARS-CoV-2. Samples came from the ongoing ImmuneRACE study (first 160 participants) plus 1,254 subjects from 6 global collaborators. The sample metadata nearly always contained a de-identified subject ID, COVID-19 status, age in years and sex. Where HLA class I and class II types were available, the types were taken from metadata supplied by the sample provider, not from assay-based typing.

Here is what the overall study found, with its caveats: The quantity of clinical and demographic metadata differed by source and by participant and was supplied without curation.

Participants in the prospective study were aged about 18 to 100 years, lived in 20 to 30 United States geographic areas, and enrolled through a virtual design. Cohort assignment in the prospective study relied on participant-reported clinical history from a screening survey and a study questionnaire. In the prospective study, whole blood, serum and a nasopharyngeal or oropharyngeal swab were collected from each participant by mobile phlebotomists. Additional blood draws and questionnaires over an approximately two-month period could optionally be provided by prospective study participants. Before DNA extraction, prospective study blood samples were shipped either frozen or at room temperature. After removal of 6 bases from V and 5 bases from J, the junction retains 14 bases not matched to a gene. Spanning cysteine to phenylalanine, the CDR3 consists of 16 amino acids. Solely the CDR3 DNA is kept, with 48 bases framed from the first base. The germline V gene specifies MDHEN as CDR1 and SYDVKM as CDR2.

The sequence is built from TRBV28 and TRBJ1-2, and 8 bases in between align with TRBD1. Sequencing used PBMCs or T cells enriched from blood (not recorded which). This clonotype was sampled from a woman in her thirties or forties with acute COVID-19. CDR3 reads: CASSLPGQVKAYGYTF. In nucleotides, the sequence is TGTGCCAGCAGCTTACCGGGACAGGTTAAGGCGTATGGCTACACCTTC.